The present entry profiles one TCR beta chain with its context. Clones were read by immunoSEQ multiplex PCR, and TCRdb kept only the in-frame ones, dropping some. The sample holds tens of thousands of clones; 84% are singletons and the top ten take 20%. The sample comes from a study of T cell responses to AZD1222 COVID-19 vaccine. About the study: Pooled together were second doses at about 4 or about 12 weeks.

Deletions cut 0 bases from V and 0 bases from J, with 12 bases between. The CDR3 consists of 17 residues. CDR1 LGHNA and CDR2 YNFKEQ come from the germline V gene. The starting material was peripheral blood, obtained on day 0 of AZD1222 vaccination. The origin of this receptor is an adult in good health. V usage is TRBV4-2 and J usage is TRBJ2-1, with D unresolved. The CDR3 here is CASSQDGRRSSYNEQFF. For the CDR3, the DNA is TGTGCCAGCAGCCAAGATGGACGGCGAAGCTCCTACAATGAGCAGTTCTTC.